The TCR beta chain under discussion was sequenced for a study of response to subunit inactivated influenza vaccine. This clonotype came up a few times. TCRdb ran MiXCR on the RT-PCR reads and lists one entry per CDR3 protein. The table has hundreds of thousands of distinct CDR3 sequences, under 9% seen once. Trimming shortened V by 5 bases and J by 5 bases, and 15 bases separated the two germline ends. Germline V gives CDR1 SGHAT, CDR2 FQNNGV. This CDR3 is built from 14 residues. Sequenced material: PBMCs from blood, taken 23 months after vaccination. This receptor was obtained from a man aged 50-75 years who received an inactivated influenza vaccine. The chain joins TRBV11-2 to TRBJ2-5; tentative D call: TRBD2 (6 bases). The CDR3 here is CASSEPGGSETQYF. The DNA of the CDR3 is TGTGCCAGCAGCGAACCTGGAGGGAGCGAGACCCAGTACTTC.